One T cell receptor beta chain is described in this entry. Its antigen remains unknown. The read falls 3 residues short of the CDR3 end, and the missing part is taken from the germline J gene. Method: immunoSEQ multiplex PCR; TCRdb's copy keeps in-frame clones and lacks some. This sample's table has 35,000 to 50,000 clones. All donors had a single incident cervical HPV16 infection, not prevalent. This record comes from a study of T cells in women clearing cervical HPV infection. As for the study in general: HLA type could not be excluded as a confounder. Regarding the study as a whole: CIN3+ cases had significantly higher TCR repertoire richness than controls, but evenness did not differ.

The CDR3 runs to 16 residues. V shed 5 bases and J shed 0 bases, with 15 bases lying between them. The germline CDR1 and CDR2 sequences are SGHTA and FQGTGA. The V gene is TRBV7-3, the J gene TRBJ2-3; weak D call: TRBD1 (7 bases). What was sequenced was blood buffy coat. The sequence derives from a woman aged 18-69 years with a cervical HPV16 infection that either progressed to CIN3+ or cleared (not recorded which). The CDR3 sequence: CASSPHAGGSTDTQYF. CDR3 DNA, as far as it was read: TGTGCCAGCAGCCCACACGCAGGGGGGAGCACAGATACG.